This T cell receptor (beta chain) was obtained from a study of control samples from healthy donors and cancer patients. Profiling relied on immunoSEQ multiplex PCR, and the TCRdb table lists in-frame clones only, not all of them. Counted here are 170,000 or so clones, more than 85% occurring once; the ten biggest clones make up roughly 2%. The CDR3 consists of 14 residues. The V and J ends lost 7 bases and 10 bases, in that order; junction bases with no gene match: 14. Germline assignment: CDR1 SGHRS and CDR2 YFSETQ. What was sequenced was blood. The V and J genes are TRBV5-1 and TRBJ2-1; 7 bases fit TRBD1. This receptor was identified in a woman aged 40 to 50 in good health. CDR3 coding DNA: TGCGCCAGCTCCTCGGGGACAGCCGTTAAGGAGCAGTTCTTC. Residues: CASSSGTAVKEQFF.